The entry below gives a single TCR beta chain sequence along with its context. Its antigen remains unknown. Average input was roughly 1,100 ng genomic DNA for immunoSEQ TCR beta CDR3 amplification. Sequencing was performed with immunoSEQ multiplex PCR; in TCRdb, only in-frame clones are kept and a portion is missing. The sample holds over 15,000 clones. The sample belongs to a study of T cells in women clearing cervical HPV infection. In the study overall: Case blood drawn at lesion detection; control blood after infection cleared. Study-level results: CIN3+ cases had significantly higher TCR richness than controls; evenness did not differ.

All participants had a single incident cervical HPV16 infection, and prevalent HPV16 infections were excluded. This clonotype was sampled from a woman aged 18 to 75 with a cervical HPV16 infection that either progressed to CIN3+ or cleared (not recorded which). Specimen: blood buffy coat.

CDR3 DNA (partial): TGTGCCAGCAGCCGACGCTCCGGACTAGCGAACACCGGGGAG. Translation: CASSRRSGLANTGE. The whole CDR3 sequence reads CASSRRSGLANTGELFF. V usage is TRBV3-1 (or the pseudogene TRBV3-2) and J usage is TRBJ2-2, with 7 positions matching TRBD2. The read falls 3 residues short of the CDR3 end, and the missing part is taken from the germline J gene. The CDR3 length is 17 residues. The germline CDR1 and CDR2 sequences are LGHDT and YNNKEL (reference sequence). After removal of 4 bases from V and 0 bases from J, the junction contained 8 bases not matched to a gene.